One and the same sample provided the 11 T cell receptor beta chains below, sequenced in a study of cytomegalovirus exposure and HLA in healthy donors. Vbeta (60) and Jbeta (13) primers were used in the PCR. TCRdb's copy holds only in-frame clones and misses some; the assay was immunoSEQ multiplex PCR. In the table there are about 200,000 clones, about 74% of which are singletons. Input material: PBMCs. These receptors were taken from a man aged 40-49 years in good health and CMV-seronegative.

The V call is TRBV7-9, the J call TRBJ2-2; 14 bases align to TRBD2. V was pared by 8 bases and J by 3 bases, with 11 bases of the junction left unmatched. Looked up from germline, CDR1 is SEHNR and CDR2 is FQNEAQ (reference sequence). The CDR3 runs to 18 residues. The CDR3 reads CASVWTSGGLRDTGELFF. Written as DNA, the CDR3 is TGTGCCAGCGTCTGGACTAGCGGGGGGCTTCGGGACACCGGGGAGCTGTTTTTT.

The chain links TRBV29-1 to TRBJ2-5, with a weak D call TRBD2 (6 bases). Germline V gene lookup returns CDR1 SQVTM and CDR2 ANQGSEA. The CDR3 has 12 amino acids. V was pared by 6 bases and J by 3 bases, with 11 bases between. This CDR3 reads CSVHPGEETQYF. CDR3 in DNA: TGCAGCGTCCACCCGGGGGAAGAGACCCAGTACTTC.

This chain connects TRBV6-1 to TRBJ1-1, with D maybe TRBD1 (5 bases). This CDR3 region has 13 residues. CDR1 and CDR2 (germline): MNHNS, SASEGT. V lost 5 bases, J lost 5 bases, and 12 bases lay in between. The CDR3 bases are TGTGCCAGCAGTAATACGCAGGGAACTGAAGCTTTCTTT. Protein sequence: CASSNTQGTEAFF.

This clone has just a few counts. The chain employs TRBV5-1 and TRBJ2-3, with D possibly matching TRBD1 (6 bases). This CDR3 is 15 amino acids long. V lost 5 bases to trimming and J lost 6 bases, with 19 bases between them. Germline CDR1 reads SGHRS; CDR2 reads YFSETQ. CDR3 amino acids: CASSLVQGPGDTQYF. CDR3 nucleotides: TGCGCCAGCAGTCTTGTCCAGGGGCCAGGGGATACGCAGTATTTT.

This chain connects TRBV27 to TRBJ2-3; 11 nucleotides line up with TRBD2. CDR3 length: 16 amino acids. V shed 5 bases, J shed 2 bases, and the junction held 6 bases outside the gene matches. Germline CDR1 and CDR2: MNHEY and SMNVEV (reference sequence). The CDR3 loop reads CASSQPGLAATDTQYF. The DNA for the CDR3 is TGTGCCAGCAGTCAACCGGGACTAGCGGCCACAGATACGCAGTATTTT.

V is TRBV11-2 and J is TRBJ2-1; D gene ambiguous. Per germline, CDR1 SGHAT and CDR2 FQNNGV. The ends were cut back, 1 base at V and 6 bases at J, with 7 bases in the middle. This CDR3 has 13 residues. In DNA, the CDR3 is TGTGCCAGCAGCTTAGTGCCGGGCAATGAGCAGTTCTTC. Translation: CASSLVPGNEQFF.

In DNA, the CDR3 is TGTGCCAGCAGCGTGGGCGGGACGGACATAACCCACACTGAAGCTTTCTTT. Protein product: CASSVGGTDITHTEAFF. The chain uses TRBV9 and TRBJ1-1; D perhaps matches TRBD1 (5 bases). CDR3 length: 17 amino acids. V was trimmed by 2 bases and J by 3 bases, leaving 20 bases between them. In germline, CDR1 is SGDLS, CDR2 YYNGEE.

This clone showed up just once. The J gene is TRBJ1-2, the V gene TRBV15; 7 nucleotides agree with TRBD1. With 1 base clipped from V and 7 bases from J, the junction kept 6 bases outside the gene matches. The CDR3 has 14 amino acids. Looked up from germline, CDR1 is LNHNV and CDR2 is YYDKDF (reference sequence). CDR3 protein: CATSRGQGARGYTF. The DNA for the CDR3 is TGTGCCACCAGCAGAGGACAGGGTGCACGTGGCTACACCTTC.

The V call is TRBV11-2, the J call TRBJ1-4; TRBD1 agrees at 9 bases. After removal of 2 bases from V and 8 bases from J, the junction contained 6 bases not matched to a gene. The CDR3 contains 15 residues. Germline V gene lookup returns CDR1 SGHAT and CDR2 FQNNGV. CDR3 sequence (DNA): TGTGCCAGCAGCTTACGGACAGGGGCAGGGGAAAAACTGTTTTTT. This codes for CASSLRTGAGEKLFF. The full variable domain, completed using reference TRBV11-2 and TRBJ1-4, is EAGVAQSPRYKIIEKRQSVAFWCNPISGHATLYWYQQILGQGPKLLIQFQNNGVVDDSQLPKDRFSAERLKGVDSTLKIQPAKLEDSAVYLCASSLRTGAGEKLFFGSGTQLSVL.

The chain is built from TRBV6-5 and TRBJ1-5; D remains unclear. This CDR3 is built from 14 residues. Germline V gene sequence: CDR1 MNHEY, CDR2 SVGAGI. Trimming left V 2 bases short and J 2 bases short, with 7 bases between. CDR3 in amino acids: CASSYLEGNQPQHF. CDR3 bases: TGTGCCAGCAGTTACCTCGAGGGCAATCAGCCCCAGCATTTT.

For this clone: This sample also contains other DNA sequences that code for the same CDR3. The J gene is TRBJ1-2, the V gene TRBV7-2; 9 bases map to TRBD1. The V gene's germline CDR1 is SGHTA and CDR2 FQGNSA. The V gene end was trimmed by 5 bases and the J gene end by 4 bases; junction bases not matched to a gene: 5. This CDR3 has 14 amino acids. The CDR3 DNA sequence: TGTGCCAGCAGCCCGGACAGGGGTCCCTATGGCTACACCTTC. It encodes CASSPDRGPYGYTF. The entire variable domain, with the rest obtained from reference TRBV7-2 and TRBJ1-2, is as follows: GAGVSQSPSNKVTEKGKDVELRCDPISGHTALYWYRQSLGQGLEFLIYFQGNSAPDKSGLPSDRFSAERTGGSVSTLTIQRTQQEDSAVYLCASSPDRGPYGYTFGSGTRLTVV.